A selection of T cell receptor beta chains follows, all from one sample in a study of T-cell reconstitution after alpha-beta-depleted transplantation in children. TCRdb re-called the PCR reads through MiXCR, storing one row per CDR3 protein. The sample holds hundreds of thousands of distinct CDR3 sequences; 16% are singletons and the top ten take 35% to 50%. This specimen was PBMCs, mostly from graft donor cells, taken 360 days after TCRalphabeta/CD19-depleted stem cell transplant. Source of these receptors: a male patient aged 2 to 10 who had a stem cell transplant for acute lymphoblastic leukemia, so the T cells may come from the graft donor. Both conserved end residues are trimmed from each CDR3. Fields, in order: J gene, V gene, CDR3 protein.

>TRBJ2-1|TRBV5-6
ASSLGLGAGNEQF
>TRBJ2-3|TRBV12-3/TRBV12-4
ASSFPTGATDTQY
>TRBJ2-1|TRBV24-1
ATSDPGLAGNEQF
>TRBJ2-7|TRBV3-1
ASSLTEAEQY
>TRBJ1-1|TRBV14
ASSLVGRTEAF
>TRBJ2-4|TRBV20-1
SARERQATKNIQY
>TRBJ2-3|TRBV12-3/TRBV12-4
ASSLWADTQY
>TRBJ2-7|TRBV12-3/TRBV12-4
ASTLPSSPTQYEQY
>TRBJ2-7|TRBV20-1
SAGVYNRGGEQY
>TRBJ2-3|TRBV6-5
ASSYLDSDTQY
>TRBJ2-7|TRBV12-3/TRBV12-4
ASSLLVGGDLSYEQY
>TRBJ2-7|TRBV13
ASSSQGGTSSYEQY
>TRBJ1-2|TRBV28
ASSSTLGKGGVDYGYT
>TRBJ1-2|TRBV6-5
ASSRPGQGTYGYT
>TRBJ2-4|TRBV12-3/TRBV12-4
AISLWGWDIQY
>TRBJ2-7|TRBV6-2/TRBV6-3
ASSYSIDTGFGSYEQY
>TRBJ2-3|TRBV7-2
ASSLVRGPKY
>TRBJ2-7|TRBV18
ASSPVAGGQEQY
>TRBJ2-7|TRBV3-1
ASSQDGRDPYEQY
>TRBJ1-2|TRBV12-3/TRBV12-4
ASRVTGTYGYT
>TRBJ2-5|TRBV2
ASERGTKETQY
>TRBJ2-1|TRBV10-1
ASSESSGGQVWEQF
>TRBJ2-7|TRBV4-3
ASSHFEDRDPRTYEQY
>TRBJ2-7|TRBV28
ASSFSHTGQPSYEQY
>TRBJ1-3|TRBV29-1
SVRPSPRVRSGNTIY
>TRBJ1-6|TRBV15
ATRAQGDYNSPLH
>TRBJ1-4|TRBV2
ASRLQLPFNEKLF
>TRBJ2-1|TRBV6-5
ASSYGSDRLSSYNEQF
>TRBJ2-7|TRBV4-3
ASSHHRGSYEQY
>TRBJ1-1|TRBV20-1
SAYIQGSNTEAF
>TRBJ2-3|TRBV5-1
ASSFGQGSGDTQY
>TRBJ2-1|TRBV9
ASSDPPRDEQF
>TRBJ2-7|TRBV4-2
ASSQGATGMEYEQY
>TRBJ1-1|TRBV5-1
ASSPQGQGNTEAF
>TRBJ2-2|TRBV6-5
ASSYARADTGELF
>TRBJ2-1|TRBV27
ASSRTYSGIRYNEQF
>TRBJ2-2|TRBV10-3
AISDSPLWRENTGELF
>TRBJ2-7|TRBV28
ASRIHRVDEQY
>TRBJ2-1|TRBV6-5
ASSYLSGLSYNEQF
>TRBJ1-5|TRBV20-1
SAREPNRGSQPQH
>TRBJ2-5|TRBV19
ASSSFGQETQY
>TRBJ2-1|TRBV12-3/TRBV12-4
ASSLTRLLAGVSYNEQF